This entry lists 21 T cell receptor beta chains sequenced from one sample in a study of blood T cell repertoires in COVID-19. Generated by immunoSEQ multiplex PCR, the TCRdb table keeps only in-frame clones and is missing some. The table has under 200,000 clones, around four fifths seen once. Sequencing input: peripheral blood. The receptors were sampled from a woman aged 80 or over with COVID-19, enrolled during active disease.

This clone appeared a few times. V is TRBV7-9 and J is TRBJ2-7, with D tentatively TRBD2 (5 bases). The CDR3 sequence is 14 residues long. The germline CDR1 and CDR2 sequences are SEHNR and FQNEAQ (reference sequence). V was clipped by 3 bases and J by 5 bases, with 14 bases between them. The CDR3 here is CASSFSSKGDEQYF. The CDR3 DNA follows: TGTGCCAGCAGCTTCTCATCTAAGGGAGACGAGCAGTACTTC.

The chain couples TRBV4-2 to TRBJ2-1; maybe TRBD2 (5 bases). V was cut by 1 base and J by 2 bases, with 9 bases left in between. CDR1 and CDR2 from the germline V gene are LGHNA and YNFKEQ. This CDR3 region has 15 residues. The DNA of the CDR3 is TGTGCCAGCAGCCAAGGGACTCAGACCTACAATGAGCAGTTCTTC. It encodes CASSQGTQTYNEQFF.

This sequence joins TRBV5-4 and TRBJ1-6; 9 bases map to TRBD1. The CDR3 is 17 residues long. Germline V gene data show CDR1 as SGHNT and CDR2 as YYREEE (reference sequence). V was clipped by 3 bases and J by 5 bases; unmatched bases: 9. The CDR3 protein is CASSSAVGDRDNSPLHF. In DNA form, the CDR3 reads TGTGCCAGCAGCTCCGCGGTGGGGGACAGGGATAATTCACCCCTCCACTTT.

The CDR3 nucleotides read TGTGCCAGCAGACGAACAGGGGTGGGCACCGGGGAGCTGTTTTTT. It is translated as CASRRTGVGTGELFF. V usage is TRBV27 and J usage is TRBJ2-2; 7 bases are shared with TRBD1. V dropped 6 bases and J dropped 4; count of bases not matched to a gene: 8. The CDR3 spans 15 residues. Germline loops: CDR1 MNHEY, CDR2 SMNVEV (reference sequence).

J is TRBJ2-7 and V is TRBV5-4; D is perhaps TRBD1 (5 bases). Trimming shortened V by 4 bases and J by 1 base, and 12 bases separated the two germline ends. The CDR3 has 14 residues. Germline V lookup: CDR1 SGHNT, CDR2 YYREEE (reference sequence). CDR3 sequence: CASSVLTGSYEQYF. CDR3 in DNA: TGTGCCAGCAGCGTCCTTACAGGTTCCTACGAGCAGTACTTC.

The V gene is TRBV7-3, the J gene TRBJ1-1; D possibly corresponds to TRBD1 (6 bases). V was clipped by 6 bases and J by 1 base, with 9 bases between them. CDR1 and CDR2 (germline): SGHTA, FQGTGA. This CDR3 is 13 amino acids long. The CDR3 reads CASRLQGNTEAFF. DNA of the CDR3: TGTGCCAGCAGGTTACAGGGGAACACTGAAGCTTTCTTT.

The chain is built from TRBV7-9 and TRBJ1-5; D remains unclear. Germline V gene data show CDR1 as SEHNR and CDR2 as FQNEAQ (reference sequence). The germline V and J ends were trimmed by 2 bases and 5 bases, with 4 bases remaining between them. This CDR3 comprises 12 residues. The CDR3 spells CASSLTDQPQHF. DNA for the CDR3: TGTGCCAGCAGCTTAACAGATCAGCCCCAGCATTTT.

This sequence joins TRBV6-6 and TRBJ1-1, with 9 nucleotides matching TRBD1. CDR1 and CDR2 from the germline V gene are MNHNY and SVGAGI (reference sequence). CDR3 size: 16 residues. The V and J ends lost 5 bases and 2 bases, in that order; junction bases with no gene match: 9. CDR3 region: CASSTGDRVLNTEAFF. CDR3 coding DNA: TGTGCCAGCAGTACAGGGGACAGGGTGCTTAACACTGAAGCTTTCTTT.

The rearrangement joins TRBV9 to TRBJ2-5; D may be TRBD1 (6 bases). The CDR3 covers 11 residues. From germline, CDR1 is SGDLS and CDR2 YYNGEE. V lost 4 bases and J 13 bases, leaving 14 bases between the germline ends. The CDR3 is CASSTNRALYF. CDR3 bases: TGTGCCAGCAGCACTAACAGGGCCCTGTACTTC.

This clone was detected only a few times. The chain recombines TRBV5-1 with TRBJ2-2; 10 bases map to TRBD2. CDR1 is SGHRS, CDR2 YFSETQ, per germline. V was pared by 4 bases and J by 1 base, with 4 bases of the junction left unmatched. This CDR3 is 16 amino acids long. As DNA, the CDR3 is TGCGCCAGCAGCCCTAGCGGGAGACGGAACACCGGGGAGCTGTTTTTT. Translated: CASSPSGRRNTGELFF. The full variable domain, rest sourced from reference TRBV5-1 and TRBJ2-2, is KAGVTQTPRYLIKTRGQQVTLSCSPISGHRSVSWYQQTPGQGLQFLFEYFSETQRNKGNFPGRFSGRQFSNSRSEMNVSTLELGDSALYLCASSPSGRRNTGELFFGEGSRLTVL.

This chain joins TRBV5-5 and TRBJ1-4; the D is unclear. The germline gives CDR1 SGHKS, CDR2 YYEKEE (reference sequence). Trimming stripped 1 base from V and 7 bases from J, with 14 bases between. The CDR3 contains 15 residues. The CDR3 sequence: CASSLWGEVGEKLFF. The CDR3 nucleotides read TGTGCCAGCAGCTTGTGGGGAGAAGTGGGTGAAAAACTGTTTTTT. Filled out from reference TRBV5-5 and TRBJ1-4, the complete variable domain reads DAGVTQSPTHLIKTRGQQVTLRCSPISGHKSVSWYQQVLGQGPQFIFQYYEKEERGRGNFPDRFSARQFPNYSSELNVNALLLGDSALYLCASSLWGEVGEKLFFGSGTQLSVL.

V gene TRBV7-3 combines with J gene TRBJ2-1; 9 bases line up with TRBD1. The V and J ends lost 2 bases and 6 bases, in that order; junction bases with no gene match: 20. The CDR3 covers 20 residues. Germline CDR1 and CDR2: SGHTA and FQGTGA. This chain's CDR3 is CASSLWGGGQGTSKGNEQFF. Written as DNA, the CDR3 is TGTGCCAGCAGCTTATGGGGAGGAGGACAGGGGACCTCAAAGGGCAATGAGCAGTTCTTC. The whole variable domain, filled in from reference TRBV7-3 and TRBJ2-1, reads GAGVSQTPSNKVTEKGKYVELRCDPISGHTALYWYRQSLGQGPEFLIYFQGTGAADDSGLPNDRFFAVRPEGSVSTLKIQRTERGDSAVYLCASSLWGGGQGTSKGNEQFFGPGTRLTVL.

This sequence joins TRBV6-1 and TRBJ2-7; D is ambiguous. Trimming took 1 base from V and 2 from J, leaving 9 bases between them. Germline V gene data show CDR1 as MNHNS and CDR2 as SASEGT. CDR3 length equals 14 residues. In DNA form, the CDR3 reads TGTGCCAGCAGTGAAGGAGACACCGCCTACGAGCAGTACTTC. The encoded protein is CASSEGDTAYEQYF.

This chain joins TRBV19 and TRBJ2-3; 14 bases align to TRBD2. V lost 10 bases, J lost 4 bases, and 25 bases stayed unmatched. CDR3 length: 21 residues. Germline assignment: CDR1 LNHDA and CDR2 SQIVND (reference sequence). The CDR3 sequence: CAIHSTSGLAGVLFSADTQYF. In nucleotides, the CDR3 is TGTGCCATCCATTCGACATCGGGACTAGCGGGGGTCTTGTTTAGCGCAGATACGCAGTATTTT.

This sequence joins TRBV11-2 and TRBJ1-1; 9 positions match TRBD1. The CDR3 runs 15 residues. The ends lost 4 bases at V and 3 bases at J; junction bases unmatched: 6. Germline V CDR1 and CDR2: SGHAT, FQNNGV. The CDR3 nucleotides are TGTGCCAGCAGCTCCCCGGGACAGGGTGACACTGAAGCTTTCTTT. Translated, it gives CASSSPGQGDTEAFF. Full variable domain (remainder filled in from reference TRBV11-2 and TRBJ1-1): EAGVAQSPRYKIIEKRQSVAFWCNPISGHATLYWYQQILGQGPKLLIQFQNNGVVDDSQLPKDRFSAERLKGVDSTLKIQPAKLEDSAVYLCASSSPGQGDTEAFFGQGTRLTVV.

The chain has TRBV5-5 and TRBJ1-2, with a tentative D call TRBD1 (6 bases). The CDR3 has 19 residues. Trimming took off 2 bases at V and 7 bases at J, with 30 bases between the two ends. Germline V gene sequence: CDR1 SGHKS, CDR2 YYEKEE (reference sequence). The CDR3 here is CASSLSRGSREGLFFGYTF. As DNA, the CDR3 is TGTGCCAGCAGCTTATCGAGGGGGTCCAGGGAAGGGCTTTTCTTTGGCTACACCTTC.

DNA of the CDR3: TGTGCCAGTGCGGGGGGGACTGAAGCTTTCTTT. Its protein product is CASAGGTEAFF. The V gene is TRBV19, the J gene TRBJ1-1; possible D gene TRBD1, 5 bases. Trimming removed 8 bases at V and 5 bases at J, with 9 bases between. CDR1 is LNHDA and CDR2 is SQIVND in the germline V gene (reference sequence). The CDR3 contains 11 residues.

CDR3 region: CAPLARGRGYGYTF. The CDR3 DNA reads as TGTGCCCCCCTCGCGCGGGGGCGCGGCTATGGCTACACCTTC. The V call is TRBV5-4, the J call TRBJ1-2, with D perhaps matching TRBD1 (6 bases). The V and J ends lost 10 bases and 4 bases respectively, with 20 bases between them. This CDR3 comprises 14 residues. CDR1 and CDR2 from the germline V gene are SGHNT and YYREEE (reference sequence).

The V call is TRBV5-1, the J call TRBJ1-1, with D unclear. The length of the CDR3 is 16 residues. Trimming shortened V by 4 bases and J by 1 base, and 17 bases separated the two germline ends. CDR1 SGHRS and CDR2 YFSETQ come from the germline V gene. The CDR3 spells CASSTSPGSPNTEAFF. CDR3 in DNA: TGCGCCAGCAGCACTTCTCCAGGATCCCCGAACACTGAAGCTTTCTTT. Variable domain in full (rest from reference TRBV5-1 and TRBJ1-1): KAGVTQTPRYLIKTRGQQVTLSCSPISGHRSVSWYQQTPGQGLQFLFEYFSETQRNKGNFPGRFSGRQFSNSRSEMNVSTLELGDSALYLCASSTSPGSPNTEAFFGQGTRLTVV.

The chain recombines TRBV28 with TRBJ1-5; TRBD1 is a possible D gene (5 bases). CDR1 is MDHEN and CDR2 is SYDVKM in the germline V gene. V lost 2 bases and J 4 bases, leaving 9 bases between the germline ends. This CDR3 is 14 amino acids long. The CDR3 DNA reads TGTGCCAGCAGTTTACGGCAGGGTAATCAGCCCCAGCATTTT. Its translation is CASSLRQGNQPQHF.

The V and J genes are TRBV5-1 and TRBJ2-7, with 14 bases matching TRBD2. The CDR3 sequence is 15 residues long. V dropped 6 bases and J dropped 6; count of bases not matched to a gene: 8. Germline CDR1 is SGHRS and CDR2 is YFSETQ. In nucleotides, the CDR3 is TGCGCCAGCAAGGGACTAGCGGGGGAACAGGCCGAGCAGTACTTC. It specifies CASKGLAGEQAEQYF.